Only one count was recorded for the clone carrying this T cell receptor (beta chain). Authors' methods: Estimated nucleated cell counts came from reference gene primer amplification. Using immunoSEQ multiplex PCR, the repertoire was profiled, and TCRdb retains in-frame clones only, with some absent. Clone size and the V and J calls come from that table; the DNA yielded D and trimming. The table lists around 150,000 clones, around 92% of them singletons. While infection was still active, Seattle patients were enrolled and then followed longitudinally. The data stem from a study of blood T cell repertoires in COVID-19. The overall study: Some COVID-19 samples were acute and others convalescent; all came from the United States, Italy and Spain.

Trimming removed 2 bases at V and 1 base at J, with 8 bases between. This CDR3 comprises 14 residues. The germline gives CDR1 KGHSH, CDR2 LQKENI. What was sequenced was peripheral blood. The TCR originated in a man between 25 and 39 years old with COVID-19, enrolled during active disease. The rearrangement links TRBV18 to TRBJ2-5; TRBD1 might be the D (5 bases). The CDR3 reads CASSPNRIQETQYF. DNA for the CDR3: TGTGCCAGCTCACCAAACAGGATCCAAGAGACCCAGTACTTC.